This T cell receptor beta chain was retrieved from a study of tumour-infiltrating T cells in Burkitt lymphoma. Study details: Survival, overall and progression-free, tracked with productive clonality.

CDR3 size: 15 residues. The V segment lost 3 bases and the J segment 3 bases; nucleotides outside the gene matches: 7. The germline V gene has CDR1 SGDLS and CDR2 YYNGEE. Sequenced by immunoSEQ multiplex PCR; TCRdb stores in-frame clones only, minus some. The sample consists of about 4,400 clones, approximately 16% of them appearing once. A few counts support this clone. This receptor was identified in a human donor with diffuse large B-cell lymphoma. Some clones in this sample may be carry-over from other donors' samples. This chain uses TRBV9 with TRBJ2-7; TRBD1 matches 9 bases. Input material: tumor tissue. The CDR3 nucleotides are TGTGCCAGCAGCGAGGGACAGGGAGTTTTCTACGAGCAGTACTTC. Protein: CASSEGQGVFYEQYF.